This TCR beta chain comes out of a study of glioma-infiltrating T cells after dendritic cell vaccination. TCRB CDR3 was amplified from 2 ug genomic DNA or less. The PCR used 60 V beta and 13 J beta primers. Sequenced by immunoSEQ multiplex PCR; TCRdb stores in-frame clones only, minus some. The sample consists of 85,000 or so clones, 75% to 90% of them appearing once. Time point meaning: after dendritic cell vaccination, including at tumor progression/relapse. Only patients with spare fresh-frozen tumor and over two years of follow-up were included. None of the glioblastoma patients had an isocitrate dehydrogenase mutation. The specimen comprised blood, sampled after dendritic cell vaccination. This TCR came from a human donor with glioblastoma.

This CDR3 is CASSEMGGYQETQYF. The CDR3 DNA is TGTGCCAGCAGTGAAATGGGGGGGTACCAAGAGACCCAGTACTTC. The chain combines TRBV25-1 with TRBJ2-5, with 7 bases aligning to TRBD2. J lost 0 bases, V lost 2 bases, and 3 bases had no gene match. Germline CDR1 reads MGHDK; CDR2 reads SYGVNS. CDR3 size: 15 residues.